This T cell receptor (beta chain) stems from a study of cytomegalovirus exposure and HLA in healthy donors. Study at large: The early release's HLA-typed donors yielded 65 million to 85 million unique TCRs.

As for the donors, each was a healthy bone marrow donor. Trimming cost V 5 bases and J 7 bases; bases outside gene matches: 9. The CDR3 length is 14 residues. CDR1 SGHTA and CDR2 FQGNSA come from the germline V gene. PCR involved 60 Vbeta and 13 Jbeta primers. Some clones are missing from TCRdb's copy, which holds only in-frame ones; the method was immunoSEQ multiplex PCR. The sample contains about 190,000 clones, around 85% of which appear only once. Sequenced input: PBMCs. This clonotype originated in a young man in good health and CMV-seronegative. This rearrangement joins TRBV7-2 to TRBJ1-1, with 8 bases lining up with TRBD1. CDR3: CASSPNTGGLEAFF. The DNA for the CDR3 is TGTGCCAGCAGCCCAAACACAGGGGGACTTGAAGCTTTCTTT.